These T cell receptor beta chains were read from a single sample in a study of T cell repertoires in cytomegalovirus infection. TCRdb independently ran MiXCR on the reads; one entry per CDR3 protein. The table includes approximately 630,000 distinct CDR3 sequences, 20% to 25% detected once. Material: CD8+ T cells from PBMCs. The receptors originated from a human donor in good health (CMV status not recorded). Some clones in this sample may be carry-over from other donors' samples. Both conserved end residues are part of each CDR3. D genes are given only for firm matches. Clone size is given for some rows only: seen once, a few or many times, or a class if the clone is expanded.

size	V	D	J	DNA	CDR3
once	TRBV28	-	TRBJ1-5	TGTGCCAGCAGCTCACTGCTGGAGACACTGAAGTCTCAGCCCCAGCATTTT	CASSSLLETLKSQPQHF
few	TRBV7-9	-	TRBJ2-3	TGTGCCAGCCGCATCGGAACAGATACGCAGTATTTT	CASRIGTDTQYF
many	TRBV7-3	TRBD1	TRBJ2-1	TGTGCCAGCAGCTGGCACCCTCCGGGACAGGGCTACGATGAGCAGTTCTTC	CASSWHPPGQGYDEQFF
many	TRBV7-6	-	TRBJ1-5	TGTGCCAGCAGCTTAGAATTAGGTCAGCCCCAGCATTTT	CASSLELGQPQHF
few	TRBV18	-	TRBJ2-3	TGTGCCAGCCACGGCACAGATACGCAGTATTTT	CASHGTDTQYF
-	TRBV25-1	-	TRBJ1-3	TGTGCCAGCAGGGGGCCTGGAAACACCATATATTTT	CASRGPGNTIYF
few	TRBV12-3/TRBV12-4	TRBD1	TRBJ1-2	TGTGCCAGCAGTTTACTCGGGACAGGTGGAAACTATGGCTACACCTTC	CASSLLGTGGNYGYTF
many	TRBV7-2	TRBD2	TRBJ2-1	TGTGCCAGCGTCGAGCGGGGGCCCGGGGATGAGCAGTTCTTC	CASVERGPGDEQFF
many	TRBV19	-	TRBJ1-1	TGTGCCAGTAGTATCGGCGCGAGCGCTGAAGCTTTCTTT	CASSIGASAEAFF
once	TRBV19	TRBD2	TRBJ2-3	TGTGCCAGTCGGAACCCCGGGACTAGCACTACAGATACGCAGTATTTT	CASRNPGTSTTDTQYF
-	TRBV3-1	-	TRBJ2-1	TGTGCCAGCAGCGACTACGAGGTCAGGGGCTCCTACAATGAGCAGTTCTTC	CASSDYEVRGSYNEQFF
-	TRBV27	TRBD2	TRBJ2-1	TGTGCCAGCAGTTTAACGTGGCGGGGGGCCATCTACAATGAGCAGTTCTTC	CASSLTWRGAIYNEQFF
-	TRBV7-8	TRBD2	TRBJ2-1	TGTGCCAGCAGCTTAAGTACTAGCGGGACCACCTCCTACAATGAGCAGTTCTTC	CASSLSTSGTTSYNEQFF
-	TRBV19	-	TRBJ1-1	TGTGCCAGTAGTATTGAAGCATCCATGAACACTGAAGCTTTCTTT	CASSIEASMNTEAFF
many	TRBV7-6	TRBD2	TRBJ2-5	TGTGCCAGCAGCTTAGTAAGCGGGGGGCCCCAAGAGACCCAGTACTTC	CASSLVSGGPQETQYF
-	TRBV11-3	-	TRBJ1-1	TGTGCCAGCAGCCTCTGGGGGGCAGGCATTAACACTGAAGCTTTCTTT	CASSLWGAGINTEAFF
-	TRBV7-2	-	TRBJ1-1	TGTGCCAGCAGCCAGGCCCGGGGCACTGAAGCTTTCTTT	CASSQARGTEAFF
many	TRBV7-8	TRBD2	TRBJ2-1	TGTGCCAGCAGCTTAGAGGCCGGGGGGGAATCTTACAATGAGCAGTTCTTC	CASSLEAGGESYNEQFF
few	TRBV5-1	TRBD1	TRBJ1-1	TGCGCCAGCAGCTTGCTAGGGGGCGCAAAAACTGAAGCTTTCTTT	CASSLLGGAKTEAFF
few	TRBV20-1	-	TRBJ2-2	TGCAGTGCTAGAGATGGGCTCACCGGGGAGCTGTTTTTT	CSARDGLTGELFF
many	TRBV7-9	TRBD1	TRBJ2-2	TGTGCCAGCACCCTCATTCCCGGACAGGGGGCCGGGGAGCTGTTTTTT	CASTLIPGQGAGELFF
-	TRBV2	-	TRBJ2-3	TGTGCCAGCAGTGTTACGCAGTATTTT	CASSVTQYF
-	TRBV28	TRBD2	TRBJ2-1	TGTGCCAGCAGTTTTCGGGGGGACCTTTACAATGAGCAGTTCTTC	CASSFRGDLYNEQFF
-	TRBV7-9	TRBD2	TRBJ2-4	TGTGCCAGCAGCTTGCCACCTAGCGGGGTGGGTGACATTCAGTACTTC	CASSLPPSGVGDIQYF
few	TRBV7-9	-	TRBJ2-2	TGTGCCAGCAGCCCGAGGTCAGCCAGAAGCCCCGGGGAGCTGTTTTTT	CASSPRSARSPGELFF
many	TRBV12-3/TRBV12-4	-	TRBJ1-1	TGTGCCAGCAGGTACCCCGGGACACCTACTGAAGCTTTCTTT	CASRYPGTPTEAFF
few	TRBV6-2/TRBV6-3	-	TRBJ1-6	TGTGCCAGCACCTGGATCTATAATTCACCCCTCCACTTT	CASTWIYNSPLHF
-	TRBV28	-	TRBJ1-4	TGTGCCAGCAGTTTATTATCCGCTAATGAAAAACTGTTTTTT	CASSLLSANEKLFF
many	TRBV25-1	TRBD2	TRBJ2-5	TGTGCCAGCAGTGAAGTTGCCGGGGGGTTACAAGAGACCCAGTACTTC	CASSEVAGGLQETQYF
many	TRBV10-3	-	TRBJ1-2	TGTGCCATCAGTGAGGGGTCAGGCTATGGCTACACCTTC	CAISEGSGYGYTF
-	TRBV7-9	-	TRBJ2-7	TGTGCCAGCAGGAGCGATTCCTACGAGCAGTACTTC	CASRSDSYEQYF
few	TRBV6-2/TRBV6-3	TRBD1	TRBJ2-1	TGTGCCAGCAGCCCAACAGGGGCACAAATTTACAATGAGCAGTTCTTC	CASSPTGAQIYNEQFF
many	TRBV10-3	-	TRBJ2-2	TGTGCCATACCAAAGAACCCTACAGGTTCGGTCGATGAGCTGTTTTTT	CAIPKNPTGSVDELFF